Presented here are 27 T cell receptor beta chains from one specimen sequenced in a study of cytomegalovirus exposure and HLA in healthy donors. Amplification used 60 Vbeta primers and 13 Jbeta primers. Clones were sequenced by immunoSEQ multiplex PCR, and TCRdb holds only the in-frame ones, with some missing. The profile shows about 160,000 clones, less than 85% of them singletons. Material: PBMCs. These TCRs come from a middle-aged man in good health and CMV-seronegative.

The chain has TRBV5-1 and TRBJ1-2; 9 bases are a match to TRBD1. Germline V gene sequence: CDR1 SGHRS, CDR2 YFSETQ. The CDR3 has 15 amino acids. The junction had 8 bases not matched to a gene; V was cut back by 4 bases and J by 4 bases. CDR3 in DNA: TGCGCCAGCAGCCCGGGACAGGGCCTGAGCTATGGCTACACCTTC. It is translated as CASSPGQGLSYGYTF.

The chain has TRBV5-6 and TRBJ2-7; 8 bases are shared with TRBD2. Germline V gene data show CDR1 as SGHDT and CDR2 as YYEEEE. This CDR3 is 16 amino acids long. V shed 2 bases and J 4 bases; nucleotides not matched to a gene: 11. In nucleotides, the CDR3 is TGTGCCAGCAGCTTCCGATGGAGCGGGGGACCTTACGAGCAGTACTTC. Its protein is CASSFRWSGGPYEQYF.

The chain uses TRBV5-1 and TRBJ2-7; TRBD2 matches 10 bases. J gave up 2 bases and V 5 bases, and 1 base lay outside the gene matches. Germline V lookup: CDR1 SGHRS, CDR2 YFSETQ. This CDR3 has 13 residues. The CDR3 sequence is CASRLAGTYEQYF. The CDR3 nucleotides are TGCGCCAGCAGACTAGCGGGGACCTACGAGCAGTACTTC.

V gene TRBV30 combines with J gene TRBJ2-1, with D perhaps matching TRBD2 (5 bases). The CDR3 consists of 14 residues. Germline CDR1 GTSNPN, CDR2 SVGIG (reference sequence). V lost 3 bases and J 0 bases, leaving 9 bases between the germline ends. CDR3 protein: CAWRLESSYNEQFF. The CDR3 coding sequence is TGTGCCTGGAGACTAGAAAGCTCCTACAATGAGCAGTTCTTC.

This sequence joins TRBV7-9 and TRBJ1-1; possible D gene TRBD1, 6 bases. V was clipped by 6 bases and J by 1 base, with 9 bases between them. The germline V gene has CDR1 SEHNR and CDR2 FQNEAQ (reference sequence). The CDR3 is 13 residues long. The CDR3 DNA sequence: TGTGCCAGCAGATCGGGACAGAACACTGAAGCTTTCTTT. As protein: CASRSGQNTEAFF.

V and J are TRBV9 and TRBJ1-1, with D uncertain. The CDR3 is made up of 12 amino acids. Trimming pared 4 bases from V and 5 bases from J, leaving 9 bases between. Germline CDR1 SGDLS, CDR2 YYNGEE. CDR3 sequence (DNA): TGTGCCAGCAGCCCCAGCGGGACTGAAGCTTTCTTT. It translates to CASSPSGTEAFF.

This chain links TRBV7-6 with TRBJ2-3, with TRBD2 as a possible D gene (6 bases). V lost 1 base, J lost 10 bases, and 15 bases lay in between. Germline V gene sequence: CDR1 SGHVS, CDR2 FNYEAQ. The CDR3 sequence is 14 residues long. The CDR3 sequence: CASSLDPGLRPQYF. The CDR3 nucleotides are TGTGCCAGCAGCTTAGATCCGGGACTTCGTCCGCAGTATTTT.

The rearrangement uses TRBV7-3 and TRBJ2-7; no firm D call. This CDR3 is 14 amino acids long. V gave up 2 bases and J gave up 1 base, with 9 bases separating them. In germline, CDR1 is SGHTA, CDR2 FQGTGA. For the CDR3, the DNA is TGTGCCAGCAGCTTACAGGCCAGTTCCTACGAGCAGTACTTC. Its protein is CASSLQASSYEQYF.

CDR3 nucleotides: TGTGCCAGCAGCTTAATTGGGACAGGCCCGATCTACGAGCAGTACTTC. It translates to CASSLIGTGPIYEQYF. The chain recombines TRBV7-2 with TRBJ2-7; 8 bases line up with TRBD1. Germline V lookup: CDR1 SGHTA, CDR2 FQGNSA. The CDR3 extends over 16 amino acids. Trimming removed 2 bases from V and 3 bases from J; junction bases left unmatched: 9.

V and J are TRBV7-2 and TRBJ2-3, with TRBD1 matching over 7 bases. Germline V CDR1 and CDR2: SGHTA, FQGNSA. The ends lost 5 bases at V and 0 bases at J; junction bases unmatched: 5. The CDR3 is made up of 15 amino acids. CDR3 in DNA: TGTGCCAGCAGCAAAGGGGGCCCTAGCACAGATACGCAGTATTTT. Its protein is CASSKGGPSTDTQYF.

This chain joins TRBV18 and TRBJ1-5; possibly TRBD1 for D (6 bases). The CDR3 totals 16 residues. V dropped 0 bases and J dropped 4 bases, with 13 bases sitting between them. Germline V gene data show CDR1 as KGHSH and CDR2 as LQKENI. The CDR3 is CASSPPGGRGNQPQHF. CDR3 bases: TGTGCCAGCTCACCACCGGGGGGGCGCGGGAATCAGCCCCAGCATTTT.

The gene calls are TRBV7-3 and TRBJ1-2; 9 bases fit TRBD1. This CDR3 contains 13 residues. V lost 4 bases to trimming and J lost 8 bases; unmatched junction nucleotides: 5. CDR1 SGHTA and CDR2 FQGTGA come from the germline V gene. This CDR3 reads CASSSGQGLGYTF. The CDR3 nucleotides are TGTGCCAGCAGCTCCGGACAGGGGCTAGGCTACACCTTC.

V gene TRBV10-2 combines with J gene TRBJ2-3; 8 nucleotides agree with TRBD1. There are 15 residues in the CDR3. Germline V gene sequence: CDR1 WSHSY, CDR2 SAAADI. V lost 6 bases to trimming and J lost 0 bases; unmatched junction nucleotides: 5. CDR3 DNA: TGCGCCAGCAGGGGACAGGCTCCTAGCACAGATACGCAGTATTTT. Amino acid sequence: CASRGQAPSTDTQYF.

The CDR3 coding sequence is TGTGCCATCAGTGAGGGAGAGGACAGTTCATCCTACGAGCAGTACTTC. Protein sequence: CAISEGEDSSSYEQYF. The chain combines TRBV10-3 with TRBJ2-7, with D maybe TRBD1 (6 bases). This CDR3 contains 16 residues. The V end was cut by 2 bases, the J end by 1 base, with 15 bases between. From germline, CDR1 is ENHRY and CDR2 SYGVKD.

This clone showed up just a few times. The genes are TRBV5-1 and TRBJ1-5; 7 bases fit TRBD1. Germline loops: CDR1 SGHRS, CDR2 YFSETQ. The CDR3 covers 15 residues. V shed 0 bases, J shed 5 bases, and the junction held 5 bases outside the gene matches. As DNA, the CDR3 is TGCGCCAGCAGCTTGGAGGGGGCAGTCGATCAGCCCCAGCATTTT. Translation: CASSLEGAVDQPQHF.

V gene TRBV5-1 combines with J gene TRBJ2-5, with D perhaps matching TRBD2 (6 bases). The CDR3 has 15 amino acids. Germline V CDR1 and CDR2: SGHRS, YFSETQ. V lost 4 bases, J lost 5 bases, and 18 bases lay in between. For the CDR3, the DNA is TGCGCCAGCAGCCCTTGGACCGGGGGAGAGGAGACCCAGTACTTC. Protein product: CASSPWTGGEETQYF.

The chain is built from TRBV4-2 and TRBJ2-7; D unclear. V lost 5 bases, J lost 5 bases, and 10 bases lay in between. This CDR3 is 12 amino acids long. Germline V gene lookup returns CDR1 LGHNA and CDR2 YNFKEQ. CDR3: CASSISRDEQYF. CDR3 sequence (DNA): TGTGCCAGCAGCATCAGCCGGGACGAGCAGTACTTC.

This clone was counted a few times. This CDR3 is also generated by other DNA sequences in the sample. The J gene is TRBJ2-7, the V gene TRBV30; D remains ambiguous. CDR3 length: 12 amino acids. Germline CDR1 GTSNPN, CDR2 SVGIG (reference sequence). Deletions cut 2 bases from V and 2 bases from J, with 7 bases between. The CDR3: CAWSHTTYEQYF. CDR3 nucleotides: TGTGCCTGGAGTCACACTACCTACGAGCAGTACTTC.

This chain uses TRBV4-2 with TRBJ1-2; 8 bases match TRBD1. V dropped 4 bases and J dropped 7; count of bases not matched to a gene: 17. In germline, CDR1 is LGHNA, CDR2 YNFKEQ. The CDR3 contains 17 residues. The CDR3 DNA sequence: TGTGCCAGCAGCCTCGGTGGGACAGGACTTTTATCTTTTGGCTACACCTTC. Translated: CASSLGGTGLLSFGYTF.

The chain is built from TRBV28 and TRBJ1-2; D possibly corresponds to TRBD1 (5 bases). The CDR3 length is 13 residues. Trimming left V 3 bases short and J 5 bases short, with 10 bases between. From germline, CDR1 is MDHEN and CDR2 SYDVKM. The CDR3 reads CASSLGQEYGYTF. In nucleotides, the CDR3 is TGTGCCAGCAGTTTGGGGCAGGAGTATGGCTACACCTTC.

The V and J genes are TRBV28 and TRBJ1-1, with D possibly TRBD1 on 6 matching bases. Germline V gives CDR1 MDHEN, CDR2 SYDVKM. CDR3 length: 14 residues. V was shortened by 6 bases and J by 2 bases, with 13 bases between the two germline ends. The CDR3 spells CASSYPGENTEAFF. The DNA of the CDR3 is TGTGCCAGCAGCTACCCAGGGGAAAACACTGAAGCTTTCTTT.

The chain combines TRBV5-1 with TRBJ2-5; 10 bases agree with TRBD2. Germline V CDR1 and CDR2: SGHRS, YFSETQ. V lost 0 bases, J lost 3 bases, and 2 bases stayed unmatched. The CDR3 contains 15 residues. CDR3: CASSLERGGEETQYF. CDR3 bases: TGCGCCAGCAGCTTGGAGCGGGGGGGGGAAGAGACCCAGTACTTC.

The V call is TRBV7-9, the J call TRBJ2-1; D is unresolved. CDR1 SEHNR and CDR2 FQNEAQ come from the germline V gene (reference sequence). Trimming removed 4 bases from V and 9 bases from J, with 10 bases in between. This CDR3 comprises 12 residues. The CDR3 nucleotides are TGTGCCAGCAGCTCTATTCATGGTGAGCAGTTCTTC. This encodes CASSSIHGEQFF.

The V gene is TRBV13, the J gene TRBJ2-7, with 8 bases fitting TRBD2. The ends lost 8 bases at V and 4 bases at J; junction bases unmatched: 13. From germline, CDR1 is PRHDT and CDR2 FYEKMQ (reference sequence). The CDR3 extends over 15 amino acids. CDR3 DNA: TGTGCCAGCTCATCCGGGGGGGGACGGACTTACGAGCAGTACTTC. Amino acid sequence: CASSSGGGRTYEQYF.

CDR3 sequence: CASSIGADIVYEQYF. The CDR3 DNA is TGTGCCAGTAGTATAGGGGCGGACATAGTCTACGAGCAGTACTTC. The chain is built from TRBV19 and TRBJ2-7, with a possible D match to TRBD1 (5 bases). With 1 base removed from V and 3 bases from J, the gap between germline ends came to 13 bases. The V gene's germline CDR1 is LNHDA and CDR2 SQIVND (reference sequence). This CDR3 is 15 amino acids long. Based on the CDR3 plus reference TRBV19 and TRBJ2-7, the full variable domain is DGGITQSPKYLFRKEGQNVTLSCEQNLNHDAMYWYRQDPGQGLRLIYYSQIVNDFQKGDIAEGYSVSREKKESFPLTVTSAQKNPTAFYLCASSIGADIVYEQYFGPGTRLTVT.

The chain links TRBV11-2 to TRBJ2-7, with a possible D match to TRBD1 (6 bases). Per germline, CDR1 SGHAT and CDR2 FQNNGV. The CDR3 totals 16 residues. Trimming left V 1 base short and J 0 bases short, with 13 bases between. The CDR3 spells CASSLGWGQSSYEQYF. CDR3 coding DNA: TGTGCCAGCAGCTTAGGCTGGGGGCAGAGCTCCTACGAGCAGTACTTC.

In its sample, this clone was seen once. The chain couples TRBV6-1 to TRBJ2-5; D is perhaps TRBD2 (6 bases). Germline-derived CDR1 and CDR2 are MNHNS and SASEGT. V shed 4 bases and J shed 4 bases, with 16 bases lying between them. The CDR3 is 15 amino acids. The chain's CDR3 is CASSAGTSIRETQYF. The DNA for the CDR3 is TGTGCCAGCAGTGCCGGGACTTCCATTCGAGAGACCCAGTACTTC.